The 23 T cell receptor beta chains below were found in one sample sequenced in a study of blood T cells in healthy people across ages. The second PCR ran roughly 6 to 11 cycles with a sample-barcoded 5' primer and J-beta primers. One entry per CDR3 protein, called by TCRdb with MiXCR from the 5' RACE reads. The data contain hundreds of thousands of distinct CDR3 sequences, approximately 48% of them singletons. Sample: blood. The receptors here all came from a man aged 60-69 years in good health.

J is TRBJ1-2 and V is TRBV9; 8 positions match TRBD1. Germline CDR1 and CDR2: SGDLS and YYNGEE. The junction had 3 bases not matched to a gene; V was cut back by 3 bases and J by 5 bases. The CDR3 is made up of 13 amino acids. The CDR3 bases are TGTGCCAGCAGCGCCCGGGACAGGTATGGCTACACCTTC. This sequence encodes CASSARDRYGYTF.

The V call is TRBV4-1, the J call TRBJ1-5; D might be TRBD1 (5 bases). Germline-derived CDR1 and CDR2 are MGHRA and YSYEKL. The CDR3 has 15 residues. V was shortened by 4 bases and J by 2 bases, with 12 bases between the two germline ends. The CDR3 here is CASSPEGKGNQPQHF. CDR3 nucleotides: TGCGCCAGCAGCCCAGAGGGGAAGGGCAATCAGCCCCAGCATTTT.

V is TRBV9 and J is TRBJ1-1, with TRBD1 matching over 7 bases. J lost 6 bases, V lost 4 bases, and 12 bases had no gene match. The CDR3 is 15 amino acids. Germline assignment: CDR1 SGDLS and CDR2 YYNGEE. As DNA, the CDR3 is TGTGCCAGCAGCCCCTGGACAGGCCCGAGGCCTGAAGCTTTCTTT. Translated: CASSPWTGPRPEAFF.

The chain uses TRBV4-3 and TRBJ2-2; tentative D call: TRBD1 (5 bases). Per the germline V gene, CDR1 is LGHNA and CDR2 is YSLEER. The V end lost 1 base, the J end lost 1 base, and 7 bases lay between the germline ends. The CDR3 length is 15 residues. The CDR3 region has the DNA TGCGCCAGCAGCCAAGTGCAGGGGAACACCGGGGAGCTGTTTTTT. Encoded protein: CASSQVQGNTGELFF.

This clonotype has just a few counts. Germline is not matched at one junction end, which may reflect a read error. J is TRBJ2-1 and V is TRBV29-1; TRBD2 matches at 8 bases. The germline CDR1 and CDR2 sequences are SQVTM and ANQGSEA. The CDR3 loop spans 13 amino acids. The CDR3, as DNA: TGCAGAGTTGAGGGCGGGGGGTTAAATGAGCAGTTCTTC. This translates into CRVEGGGLNEQFF.

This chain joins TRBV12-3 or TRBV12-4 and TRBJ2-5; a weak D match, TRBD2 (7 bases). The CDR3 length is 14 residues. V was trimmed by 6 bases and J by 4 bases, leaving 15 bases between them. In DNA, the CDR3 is TGTGCCAGCAGCGTCGGGGGGCCAGGAGAGACCCAGTACTTC. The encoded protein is CASSVGGPGETQYF.

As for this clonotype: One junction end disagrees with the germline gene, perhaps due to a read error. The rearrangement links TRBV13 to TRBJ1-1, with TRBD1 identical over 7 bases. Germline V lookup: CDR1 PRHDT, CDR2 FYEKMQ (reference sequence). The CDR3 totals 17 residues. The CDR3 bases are TGTGCCAGCAGCTTAGAGGTGGCAGGGGGTGCGGTCACTGGAGCTTTCTTT. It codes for CASSLEVAGGAVTGAFF.

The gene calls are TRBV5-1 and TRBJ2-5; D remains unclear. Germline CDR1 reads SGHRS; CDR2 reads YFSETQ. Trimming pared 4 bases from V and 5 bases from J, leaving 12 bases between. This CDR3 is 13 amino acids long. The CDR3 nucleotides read TGCGCCAGCAGCAGAGGAGATGGGGAGACCCAGTACTTC. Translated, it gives CASSRGDGETQYF.

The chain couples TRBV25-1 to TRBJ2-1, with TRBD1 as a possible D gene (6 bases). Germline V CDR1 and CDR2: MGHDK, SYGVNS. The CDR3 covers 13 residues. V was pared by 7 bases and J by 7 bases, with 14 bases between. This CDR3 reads CASTGAGRNEQFF. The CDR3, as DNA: TGTGCCAGCACAGGGGCCGGTCGGAATGAGCAGTTCTTC.

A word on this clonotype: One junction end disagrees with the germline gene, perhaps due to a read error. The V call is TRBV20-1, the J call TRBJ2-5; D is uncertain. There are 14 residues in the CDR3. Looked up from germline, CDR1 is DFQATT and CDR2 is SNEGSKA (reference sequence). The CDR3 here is CSAPTLGSSETRYF. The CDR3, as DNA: TGCAGTGCGCCTACCCTAGGGTCATCTGAGACCCGGTACTTC.

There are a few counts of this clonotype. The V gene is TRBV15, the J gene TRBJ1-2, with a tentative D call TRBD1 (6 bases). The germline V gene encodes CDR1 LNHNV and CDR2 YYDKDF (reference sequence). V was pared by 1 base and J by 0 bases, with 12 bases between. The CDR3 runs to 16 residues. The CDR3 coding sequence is TGTGCCACCAGCAGAGCCGGGACACAGGCTAACTATGGCTACACCTTC. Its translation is CATSRAGTQANYGYTF.

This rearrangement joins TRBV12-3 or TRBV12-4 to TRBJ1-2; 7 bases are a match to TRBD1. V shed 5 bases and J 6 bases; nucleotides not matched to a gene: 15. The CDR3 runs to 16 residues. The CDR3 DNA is TGTGCCAGCAGTCCCCCTCCGACAGGGAGAAGGGATGGCTACACCTTC. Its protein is CASSPPPTGRRDGYTF.

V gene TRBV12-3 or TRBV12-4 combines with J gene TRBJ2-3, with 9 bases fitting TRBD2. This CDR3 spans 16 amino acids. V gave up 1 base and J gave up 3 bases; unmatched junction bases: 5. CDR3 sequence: CASSLEVSGGTDTQYF. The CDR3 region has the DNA TGTGCCAGCAGTTTAGAGGTTAGCGGGGGAACAGATACGCAGTATTTT.

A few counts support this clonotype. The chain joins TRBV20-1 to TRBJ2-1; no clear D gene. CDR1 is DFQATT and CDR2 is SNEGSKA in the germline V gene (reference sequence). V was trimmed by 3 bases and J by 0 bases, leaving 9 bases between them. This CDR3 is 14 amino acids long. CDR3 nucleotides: TGCAGTGCTAGCAATGTCAACTCCTACAATGAGCAGTTCTTC. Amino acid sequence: CSASNVNSYNEQFF.

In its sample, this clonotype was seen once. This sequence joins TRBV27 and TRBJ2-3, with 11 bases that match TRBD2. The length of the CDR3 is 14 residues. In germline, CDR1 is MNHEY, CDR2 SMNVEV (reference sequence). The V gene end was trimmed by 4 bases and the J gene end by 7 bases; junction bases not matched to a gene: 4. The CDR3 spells CASSSLAGGYTQYF. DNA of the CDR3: TGTGCCAGCAGTTCGCTAGCGGGGGGATATACGCAGTATTTT.

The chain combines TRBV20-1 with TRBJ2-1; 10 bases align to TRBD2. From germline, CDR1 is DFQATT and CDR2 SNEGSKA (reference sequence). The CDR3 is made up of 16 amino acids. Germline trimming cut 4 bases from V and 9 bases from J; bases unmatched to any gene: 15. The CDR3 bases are TGCAGTGCTACCGACCCCCGGAGCGGGGGGGCAGGTGAGCAGTTCTTC. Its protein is CSATDPRSGGAGEQFF.

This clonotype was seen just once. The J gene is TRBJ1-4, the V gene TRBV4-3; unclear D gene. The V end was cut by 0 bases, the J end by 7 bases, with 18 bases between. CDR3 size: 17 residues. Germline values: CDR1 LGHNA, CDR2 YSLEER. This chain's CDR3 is CASSQEPGPPRGEKLFF. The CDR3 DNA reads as TGCGCCAGCAGCCAAGAACCGGGCCCCCCTCGGGGTGAAAAACTGTTTTTT.

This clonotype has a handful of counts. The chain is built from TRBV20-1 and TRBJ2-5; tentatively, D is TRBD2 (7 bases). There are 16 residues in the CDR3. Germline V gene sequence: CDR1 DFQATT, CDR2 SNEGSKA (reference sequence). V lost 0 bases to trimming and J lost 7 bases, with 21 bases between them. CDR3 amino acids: CSARDGPGGRTWTQYF. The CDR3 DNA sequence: TGCAGTGCTAGAGATGGCCCCGGGGGGCGTACGTGGACCCAGTACTTC.

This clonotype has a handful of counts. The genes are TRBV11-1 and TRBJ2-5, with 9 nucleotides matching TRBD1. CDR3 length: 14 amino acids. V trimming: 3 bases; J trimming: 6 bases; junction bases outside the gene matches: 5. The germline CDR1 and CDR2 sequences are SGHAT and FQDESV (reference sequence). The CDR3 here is CASSLTGGEKTQYF. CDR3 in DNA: TGTGCCAGCAGCTTGACAGGGGGAGAAAAGACCCAGTACTTC.

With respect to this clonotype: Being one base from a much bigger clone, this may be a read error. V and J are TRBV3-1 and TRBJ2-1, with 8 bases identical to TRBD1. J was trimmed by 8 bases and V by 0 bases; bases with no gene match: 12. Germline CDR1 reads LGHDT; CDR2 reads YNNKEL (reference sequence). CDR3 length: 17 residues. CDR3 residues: CASSQDLGRGRKDEQFF. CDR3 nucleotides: TGTGCCAGCAGCCAAGATCTAGGCAGGGGGCGTAAGGATGAGCAGTTCTTC.

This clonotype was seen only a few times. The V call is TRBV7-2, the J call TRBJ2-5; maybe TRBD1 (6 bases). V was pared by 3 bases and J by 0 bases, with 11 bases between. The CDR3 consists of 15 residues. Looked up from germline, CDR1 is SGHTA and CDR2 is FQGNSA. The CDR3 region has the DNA TGTGCCAGCAGCTTCCAGACAGGACACCAAGAGACCCAGTACTTC. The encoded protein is CASSFQTGHQETQYF.

The CDR3 DNA reads as TGTGCCTGGAGTGCAGCGGGACTAGATTCCAATGAGCAGTTCTTC. This gives the protein CAWSAAGLDSNEQFF. The V gene is TRBV30, the J gene TRBJ2-1; TRBD2 matches 8 bases. V trimming: 1 base; J trimming: 6 bases; junction bases outside the gene matches: 8. Germline assignment: CDR1 GTSNPN and CDR2 SVGIG (reference sequence). This CDR3 has 15 amino acids.

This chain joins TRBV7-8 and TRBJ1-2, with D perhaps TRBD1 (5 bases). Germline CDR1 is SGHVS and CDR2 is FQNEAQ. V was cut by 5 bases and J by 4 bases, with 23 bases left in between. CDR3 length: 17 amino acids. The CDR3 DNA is TGTGCCAGCAGCCCCCGCGATGTGGGGGAGGCAACCTATGGCTACACCTTC. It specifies CASSPRDVGEATYGYTF. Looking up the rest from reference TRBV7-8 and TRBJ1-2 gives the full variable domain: GAGVSQSPRYKVAKRGQDVALRCDPISGHVSLFWYQQALGQGPEFLTYFQNEAQLDKSGLPSDRFFAERPEGSVSTLKIQRTQQEDSAVYLCASSPRDVGEATYGYTFGSGTRLTVV.